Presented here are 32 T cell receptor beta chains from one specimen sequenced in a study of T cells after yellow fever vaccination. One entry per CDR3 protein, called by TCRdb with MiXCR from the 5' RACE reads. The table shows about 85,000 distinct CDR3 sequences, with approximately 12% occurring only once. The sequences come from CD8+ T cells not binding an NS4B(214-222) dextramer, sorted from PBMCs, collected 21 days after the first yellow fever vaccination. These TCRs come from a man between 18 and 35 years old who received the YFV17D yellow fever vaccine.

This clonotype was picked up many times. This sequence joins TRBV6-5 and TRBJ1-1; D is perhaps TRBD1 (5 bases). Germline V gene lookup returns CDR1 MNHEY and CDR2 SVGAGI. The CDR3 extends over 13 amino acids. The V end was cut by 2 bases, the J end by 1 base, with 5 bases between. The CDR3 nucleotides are TGTGCCAGCAGTTACCAGGGGAACACTGAAGCTTTCTTT. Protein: CASSYQGNTEAFF.

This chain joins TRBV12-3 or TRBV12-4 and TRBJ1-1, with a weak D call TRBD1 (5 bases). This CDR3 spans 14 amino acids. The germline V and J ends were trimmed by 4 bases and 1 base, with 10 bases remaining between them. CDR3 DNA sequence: TGTGCCAGCAGTTCGGGACTTCCGAACACTGAAGCTTTCTTT. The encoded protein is CASSSGLPNTEAFF.

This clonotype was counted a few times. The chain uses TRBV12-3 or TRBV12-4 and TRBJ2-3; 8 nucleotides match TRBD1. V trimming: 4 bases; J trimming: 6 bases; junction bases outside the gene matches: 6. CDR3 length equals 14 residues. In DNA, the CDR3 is TGTGCCAGCAGTTCCTCAGGGGGCTGGGATACGCAGTATTTT. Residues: CASSSSGGWDTQYF.

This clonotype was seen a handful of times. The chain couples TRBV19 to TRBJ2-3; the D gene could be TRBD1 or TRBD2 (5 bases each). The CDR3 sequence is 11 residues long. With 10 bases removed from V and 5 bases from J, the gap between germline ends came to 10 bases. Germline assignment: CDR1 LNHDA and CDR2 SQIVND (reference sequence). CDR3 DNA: TGTGCCATCTCTGGGGGAGATACGCAGTATTTT. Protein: CAISGGDTQYF.

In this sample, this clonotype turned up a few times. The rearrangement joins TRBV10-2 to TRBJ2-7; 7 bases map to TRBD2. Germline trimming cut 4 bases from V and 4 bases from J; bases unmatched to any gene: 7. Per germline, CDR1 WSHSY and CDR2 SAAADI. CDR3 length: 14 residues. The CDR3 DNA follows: TGCGCCAGCAGTGTTGAGCGGGAAACTTACGAGCAGTACTTC. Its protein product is CASSVERETYEQYF.

The CDR3 DNA reads TGTGCCAGCAGCTTAGATTTGCAGGAGACCCAGTACTTC. Translation: CASSLDLQETQYF. The chain links TRBV11-2 to TRBJ2-5; no clear D gene. Trimming removed 0 bases from V and 5 bases from J, with 7 bases in between. Germline-derived CDR1 and CDR2 are SGHAT and FQNNGV. The CDR3 sequence is 13 residues long. The full variable domain, its missing parts supplied by reference TRBV11-2 and TRBJ2-5, is EAGVAQSPRYKIIEKRQSVAFWCNPISGHATLYWYQQILGQGPKLLIQFQNNGVVDDSQLPKDRFSAERLKGVDSTLKIQPAKLEDSAVYLCASSLDLQETQYFGPGTRLLVL.

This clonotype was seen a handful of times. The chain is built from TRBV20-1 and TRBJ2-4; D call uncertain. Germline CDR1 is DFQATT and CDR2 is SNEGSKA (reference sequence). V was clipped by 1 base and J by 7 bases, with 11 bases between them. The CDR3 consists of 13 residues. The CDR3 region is CSARGAGSNIQYF. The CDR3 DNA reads TGCAGTGCTAGAGGCGCAGGATCTAACATTCAGTACTTC.

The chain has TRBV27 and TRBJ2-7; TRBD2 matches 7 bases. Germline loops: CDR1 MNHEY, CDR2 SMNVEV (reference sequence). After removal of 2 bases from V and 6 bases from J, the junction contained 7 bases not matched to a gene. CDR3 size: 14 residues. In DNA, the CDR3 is TGTGCCAGCAGTTTAGCCAGCGGGGCATCCGAGCAGTACTTC. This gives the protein CASSLASGASEQYF.

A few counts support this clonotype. The CDR3 spells CASSAPPEGMNTEAFF. In nucleotides, the CDR3 is TGTGCCAGCAGCGCCCCCCCGGAGGGGATGAACACTGAAGCTTTCTTT. The rearrangement uses TRBV5-5 and TRBJ1-1; TRBD1 is a possible D gene (5 bases). Germline V gene lookup returns CDR1 SGHKS and CDR2 YYEKEE (reference sequence). Trimming pared 4 bases from V and 0 bases from J, leaving 16 bases between. The CDR3 covers 16 residues.

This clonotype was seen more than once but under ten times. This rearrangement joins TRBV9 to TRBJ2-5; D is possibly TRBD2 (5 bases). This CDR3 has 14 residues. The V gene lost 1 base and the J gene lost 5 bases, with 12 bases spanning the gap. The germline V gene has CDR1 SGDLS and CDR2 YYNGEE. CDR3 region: CASSVRLAGETQYF. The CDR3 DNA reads TGTGCCAGCAGCGTACGTCTAGCCGGGGAGACCCAGTACTTC.

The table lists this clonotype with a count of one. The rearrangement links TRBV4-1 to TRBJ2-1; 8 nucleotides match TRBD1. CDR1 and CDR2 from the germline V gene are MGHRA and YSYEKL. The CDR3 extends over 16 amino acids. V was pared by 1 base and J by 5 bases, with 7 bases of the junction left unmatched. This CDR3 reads CASSQVRRQGNNEQFF. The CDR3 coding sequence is TGCGCCAGCAGCCAAGTCAGGCGACAGGGGAACAATGAGCAGTTCTTC.

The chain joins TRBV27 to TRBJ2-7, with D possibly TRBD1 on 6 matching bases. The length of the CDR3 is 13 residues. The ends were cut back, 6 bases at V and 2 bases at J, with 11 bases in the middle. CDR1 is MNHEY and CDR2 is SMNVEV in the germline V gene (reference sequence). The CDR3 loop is CASRLTGPYEQYF. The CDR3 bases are TGTGCCAGCAGATTGACAGGCCCCTACGAGCAGTACTTC.

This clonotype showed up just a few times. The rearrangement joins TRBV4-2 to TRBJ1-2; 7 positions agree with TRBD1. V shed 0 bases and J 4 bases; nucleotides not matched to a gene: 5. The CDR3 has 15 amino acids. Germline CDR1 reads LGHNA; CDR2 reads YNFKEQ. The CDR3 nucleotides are TGTGCCAGCAGCCAAGACCGACAGGGTGCCTATGGCTACACCTTC. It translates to CASSQDRQGAYGYTF.

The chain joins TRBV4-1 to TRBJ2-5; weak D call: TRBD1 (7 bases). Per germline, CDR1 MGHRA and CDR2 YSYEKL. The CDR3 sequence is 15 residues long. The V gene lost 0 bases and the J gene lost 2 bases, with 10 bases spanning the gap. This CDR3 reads CASSQDAGGQETQYF. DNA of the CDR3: TGCGCCAGCAGCCAAGATGCAGGGGGGCAAGAGACCCAGTACTTC.

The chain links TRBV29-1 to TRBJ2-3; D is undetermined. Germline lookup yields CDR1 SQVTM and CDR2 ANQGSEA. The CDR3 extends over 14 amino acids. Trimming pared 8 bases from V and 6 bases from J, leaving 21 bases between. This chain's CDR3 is CSLLTAAVVDTQYF. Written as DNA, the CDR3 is TGCAGCTTATTGACGGCTGCCGTCGTGGATACGCAGTATTTT.

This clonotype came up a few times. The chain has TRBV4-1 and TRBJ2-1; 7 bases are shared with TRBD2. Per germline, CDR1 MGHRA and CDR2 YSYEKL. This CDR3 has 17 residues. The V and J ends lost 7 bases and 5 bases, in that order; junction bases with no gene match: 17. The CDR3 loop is CASTLRGGRGKDNEQFF. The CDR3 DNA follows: TGCGCCAGCACCCTAAGGGGAGGGCGGGGTAAGGACAATGAGCAGTTCTTC.

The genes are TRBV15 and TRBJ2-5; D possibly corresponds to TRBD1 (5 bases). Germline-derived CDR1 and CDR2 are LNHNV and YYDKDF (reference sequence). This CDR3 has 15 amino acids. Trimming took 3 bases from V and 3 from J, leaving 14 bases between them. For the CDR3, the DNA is TGTGCCACCAGCAGGGAAACAGGTGTAGAAGAGACCCAGTACTTC. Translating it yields CATSRETGVEETQYF.

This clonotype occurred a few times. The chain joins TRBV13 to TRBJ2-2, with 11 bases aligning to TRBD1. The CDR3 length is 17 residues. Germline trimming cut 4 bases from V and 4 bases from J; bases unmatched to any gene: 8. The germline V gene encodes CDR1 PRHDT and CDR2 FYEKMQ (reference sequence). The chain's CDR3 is CASSSPGQGAFTGELFF. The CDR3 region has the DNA TGTGCCAGCAGCTCCCCCGGACAGGGGGCCTTCACCGGGGAGCTGTTTTTT. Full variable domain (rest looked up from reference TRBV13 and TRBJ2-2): AAGVIQSPRHLIKEKRETATLKCYPIPRHDTVYWYQQGPGQDPQFLISFYEKMQSDKGSIPDRFSAQQFSDYHSELNMSSLELGDSALYFCASSSPGQGAFTGELFFGEGSRLTVL.

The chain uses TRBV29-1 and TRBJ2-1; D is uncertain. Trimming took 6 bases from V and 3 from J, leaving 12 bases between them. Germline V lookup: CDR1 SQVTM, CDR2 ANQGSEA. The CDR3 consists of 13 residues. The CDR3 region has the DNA TGCAGCGTGAGGTACCTCCTCTACAATGAGCAGTTCTTC. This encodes CSVRYLLYNEQFF.

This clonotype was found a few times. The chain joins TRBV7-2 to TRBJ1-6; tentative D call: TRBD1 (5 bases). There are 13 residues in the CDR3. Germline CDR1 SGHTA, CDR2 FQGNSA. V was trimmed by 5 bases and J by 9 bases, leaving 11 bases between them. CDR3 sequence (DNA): TGTGCCAGCAGCCTTATGGGACTTTCACCCCTCCACTTT. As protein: CASSLMGLSPLHF.

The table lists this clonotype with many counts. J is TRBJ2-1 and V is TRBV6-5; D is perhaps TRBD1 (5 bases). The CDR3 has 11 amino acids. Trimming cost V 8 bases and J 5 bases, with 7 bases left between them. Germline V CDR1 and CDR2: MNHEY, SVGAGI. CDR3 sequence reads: CASGADNEQFF. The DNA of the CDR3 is TGTGCCAGCGGGGCCGACAATGAGCAGTTCTTC.

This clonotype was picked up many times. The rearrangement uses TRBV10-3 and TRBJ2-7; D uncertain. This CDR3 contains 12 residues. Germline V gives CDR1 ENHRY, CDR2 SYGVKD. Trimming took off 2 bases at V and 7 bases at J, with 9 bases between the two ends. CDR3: CAISETLREQYV. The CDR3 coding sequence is TGTGCCATCAGTGAGACCCTAAGGGAGCAGTACGTC.

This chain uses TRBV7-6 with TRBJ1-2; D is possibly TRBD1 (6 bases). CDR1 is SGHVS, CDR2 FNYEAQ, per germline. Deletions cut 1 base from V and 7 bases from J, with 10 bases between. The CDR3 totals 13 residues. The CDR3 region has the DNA TGTGCCAGCAGCTTAGTAGGGGGAGGTGGCTACACCTTC. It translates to CASSLVGGGGYTF.

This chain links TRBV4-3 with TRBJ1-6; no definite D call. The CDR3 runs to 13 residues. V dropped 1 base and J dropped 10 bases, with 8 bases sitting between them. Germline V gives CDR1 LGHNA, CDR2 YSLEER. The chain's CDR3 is CASSQGEGSPLHF. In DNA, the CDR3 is TGCGCCAGCAGCCAAGGCGAAGGGTCACCCCTCCACTTT.

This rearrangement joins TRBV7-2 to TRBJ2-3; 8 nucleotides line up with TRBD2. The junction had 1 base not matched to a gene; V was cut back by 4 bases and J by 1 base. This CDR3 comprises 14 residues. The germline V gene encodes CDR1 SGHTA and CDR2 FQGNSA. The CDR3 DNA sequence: TGTGCCAGCAGCTCGACTAGCGGCACAGATACGCAGTATTTT. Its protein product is CASSSTSGTDTQYF. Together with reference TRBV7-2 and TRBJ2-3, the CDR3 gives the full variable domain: GAGVSQSPSNKVTEKGKDVELRCDPISGHTALYWYRQSLGQGLEFLIYFQGNSAPDKSGLPSDRFSAERTGGSVSTLTIQRTQQEDSAVYLCASSSTSGTDTQYFGPGTRLTVL.

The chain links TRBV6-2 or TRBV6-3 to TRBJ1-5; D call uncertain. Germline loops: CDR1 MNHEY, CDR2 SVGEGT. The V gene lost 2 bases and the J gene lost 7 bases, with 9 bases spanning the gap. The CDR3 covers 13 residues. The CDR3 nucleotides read TGTGCCAGCAGTTACGGGTTACGGCAGCCCCAGCATTTT. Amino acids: CASSYGLRQPQHF.

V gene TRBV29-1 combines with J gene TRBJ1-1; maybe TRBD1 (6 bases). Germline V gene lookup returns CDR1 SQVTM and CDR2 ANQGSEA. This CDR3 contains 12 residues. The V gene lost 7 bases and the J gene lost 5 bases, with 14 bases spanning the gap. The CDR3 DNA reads TGCAGCGGAAACAGGGTTGTGACTGAAGCTTTCTTT. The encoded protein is CSGNRVVTEAFF.

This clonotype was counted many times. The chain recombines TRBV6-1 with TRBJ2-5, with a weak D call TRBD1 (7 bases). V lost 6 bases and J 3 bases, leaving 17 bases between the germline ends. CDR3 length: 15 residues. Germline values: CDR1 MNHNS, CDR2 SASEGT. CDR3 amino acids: CASSWTGGYEETQYF. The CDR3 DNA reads TGTGCCAGCAGCTGGACAGGAGGGTATGAAGAGACCCAGTACTTC.

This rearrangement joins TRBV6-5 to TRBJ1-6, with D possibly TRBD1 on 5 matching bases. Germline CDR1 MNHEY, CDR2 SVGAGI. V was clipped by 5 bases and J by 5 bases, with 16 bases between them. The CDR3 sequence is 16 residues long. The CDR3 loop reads CASSNPGGAHNSPLHF. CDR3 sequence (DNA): TGTGCCAGCAGTAACCCCGGCGGGGCGCATAATTCACCCCTCCACTTT.

CDR3 DNA sequence: TGTGCCAGCAGTTACGGGACAGGGGTTTATGGCTACACCTTC. This gives the protein CASSYGTGVYGYTF. The chain is built from TRBV6-5 and TRBJ1-2; TRBD1 matches at 10 bases. The CDR3 has 14 residues. CDR1 and CDR2 from the germline V gene are MNHEY and SVGAGI. V shed 2 bases and J 5 bases; nucleotides not matched to a gene: 2.

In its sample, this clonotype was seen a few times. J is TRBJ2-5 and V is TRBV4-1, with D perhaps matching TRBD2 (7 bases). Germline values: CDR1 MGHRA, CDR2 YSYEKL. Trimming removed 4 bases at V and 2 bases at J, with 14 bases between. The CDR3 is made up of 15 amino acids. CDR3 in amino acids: CASSPRGAEQETQYF. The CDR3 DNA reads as TGCGCCAGCAGCCCACGGGGGGCCGAACAAGAGACCCAGTACTTC.

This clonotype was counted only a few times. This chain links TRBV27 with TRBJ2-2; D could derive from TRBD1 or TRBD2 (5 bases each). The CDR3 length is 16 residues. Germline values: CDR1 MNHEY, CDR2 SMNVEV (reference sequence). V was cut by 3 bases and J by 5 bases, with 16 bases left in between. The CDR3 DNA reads TGTGCCAGCAGTTTTCTCGCAGGGCCGGGGACCGGGGAGCTGTTTTTT. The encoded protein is CASSFLAGPGTGELFF.